A selection of T cell receptor beta chains follows, all from one sample in a study of blood T cells in healthy people across ages. TCRdb ran MiXCR on the 5' RACE reads and lists one entry per CDR3 protein. The sample consists of approximately 1.5 million distinct CDR3 sequences, 30% to 40% of them appearing once. Material: blood. The origin of the receptors is a woman in her twenties or thirties in good health. Both conserved end residues are trimmed from each CDR3. D genes are given only for firm matches.

CDR3aa	j_gene	v_gene	d_gene
ASHRRGRGQETQY	TRBJ2-5	TRBV2	.
AWRAGGTMNTEAF	TRBJ1-1	TRBV30	TRBD1
AIESGASYNEQF	TRBJ2-1	TRBV2	.
ASSQGTSSYGYT	TRBJ1-2	TRBV4-1	.
ASSSFGLAGVGEQF	TRBJ2-1	TRBV28	TRBD2
ASSDMSRGQKNQPQH	TRBJ1-5	TRBV18	TRBD1
ASSGDLQRLRGRFSYEQY	TRBJ2-7	TRBV5-1	.
ASSPRGGPYEQY	TRBJ2-7	TRBV5-1	.
ASSQDRATPNTGAF	TRBJ1-1	TRBV4-1	.
ASSQVTGGPYYEQY	TRBJ2-7	TRBV4-1	TRBD2
ATSDEGPPRETQY	TRBJ2-5	TRBV24-1	.
ASSSRSGRTQY	TRBJ2-3	TRBV3-1	.
ASRGTATTETQY	TRBJ2-5	TRBV5-1	.
ASSDGLFLAQY	TRBJ2-7	TRBV2	.
ASSLLKGDAKNIQY	TRBJ2-4	TRBV18	.
SARDPSAGFYNEQF	TRBJ2-1	TRBV20-1	.